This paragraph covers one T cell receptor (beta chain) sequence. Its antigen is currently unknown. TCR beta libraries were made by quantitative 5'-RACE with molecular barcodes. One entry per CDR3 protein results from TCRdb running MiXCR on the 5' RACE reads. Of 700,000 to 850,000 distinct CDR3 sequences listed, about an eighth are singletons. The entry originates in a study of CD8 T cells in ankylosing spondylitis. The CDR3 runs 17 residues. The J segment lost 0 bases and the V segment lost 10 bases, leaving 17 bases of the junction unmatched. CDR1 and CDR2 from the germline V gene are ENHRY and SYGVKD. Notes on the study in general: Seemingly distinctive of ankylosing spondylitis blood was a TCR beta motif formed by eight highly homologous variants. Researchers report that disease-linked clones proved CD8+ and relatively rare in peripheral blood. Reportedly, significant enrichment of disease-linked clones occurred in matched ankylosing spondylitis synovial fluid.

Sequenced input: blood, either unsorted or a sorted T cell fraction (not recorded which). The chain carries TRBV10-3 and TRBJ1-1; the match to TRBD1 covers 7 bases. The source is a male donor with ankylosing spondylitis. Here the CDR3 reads CATRDRVNFLVNTEAFF. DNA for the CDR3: TGTGCCACCAGAGACAGGGTGAACTTCTTGGTGAACACTGAAGCTTTCTTT.